This T cell receptor beta chain originates from a study of identifying expanded T cells in peripheral blood. This CDR3 is built from 12 residues. J lost 10 bases, V lost 7 bases, and 9 bases had no gene match. The germline CDR1 and CDR2 sequences are SGHAT and FQNNGV. Method: immunoSEQ multiplex PCR; TCRdb's copy keeps in-frame clones and lacks some. The sample yields 95,000 to 150,000 clones, approximately 88% seen once. The chain carries TRBV11-2 and TRBJ2-5; 7 bases line up with TRBD1. Sequencing was carried out using blood. This sequence was found in a person aged 18 to 75 in good health. CDR3 protein: CASTGRTGDQYF. The CDR3 DNA is TGTGCCAGCACAGGACGAACAGGGGACCAGTACTTC.